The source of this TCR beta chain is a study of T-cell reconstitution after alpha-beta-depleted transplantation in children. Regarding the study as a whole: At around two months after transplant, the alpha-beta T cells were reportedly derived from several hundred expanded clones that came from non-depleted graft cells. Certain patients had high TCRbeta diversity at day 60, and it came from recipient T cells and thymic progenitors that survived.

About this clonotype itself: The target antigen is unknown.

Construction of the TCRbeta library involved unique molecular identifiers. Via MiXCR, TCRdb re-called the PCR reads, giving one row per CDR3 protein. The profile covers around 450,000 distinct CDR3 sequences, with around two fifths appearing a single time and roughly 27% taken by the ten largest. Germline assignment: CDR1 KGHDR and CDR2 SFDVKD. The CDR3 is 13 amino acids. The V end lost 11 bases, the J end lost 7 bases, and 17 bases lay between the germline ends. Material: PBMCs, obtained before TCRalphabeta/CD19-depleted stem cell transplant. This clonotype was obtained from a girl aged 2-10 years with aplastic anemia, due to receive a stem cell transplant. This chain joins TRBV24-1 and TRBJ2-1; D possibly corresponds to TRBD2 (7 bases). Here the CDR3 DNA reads TGTGCCATAGGGGGGGCTAGCAAGAATGAGCAGTTCTTC. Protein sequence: CAIGGASKNEQFF.